A selection of T cell receptor beta chains follows, all from one sample in a study of blood T cells in healthy people across ages. In TCRdb, the 5' RACE reads were re-called with MiXCR into one record per CDR3 protein. The sample shows roughly 1.9 million distinct CDR3 sequences, roughly 43% of them seen only once. Sequencing used blood. These receptors originate from a human donor in good health. CDR3s include the opening cysteine and the closing phenylalanine or tryptophan. The D gene is left open where the match is weak. Size is omitted from some rows. Given values are once, few, many or a class for expanded clones.

TRBV4-1	16	.	TRBJ2-5	TRBD2	TGCGCCAGCAGCCAAGCGCTAGCGGGGGGGAAAGAGACCCAGTACTTC	CASSQALAGGKETQYF
TRBV5-1	16	.	TRBJ2-7	.	TGCGCCAGCAGCATAATACCGGGACTTGGCAACAATGAGCAGTACTTC	CASSIIPGLGNNEQYF
TRBV12-3/TRBV12-4	16	.	TRBJ2-1	.	TGTGCCAGCAGTACCCACTCGATTATCCCCTACAATGAGCAGTTCTTC	CASSTHSIIPYNEQFF
TRBV29-1	15	.	TRBJ2-1	.	TGCAGCGTTGAAGGCTCAGGGGACACTTACAATGAGCAGTTCTTC	CSVEGSGDTYNEQFF
TRBV20-1	15	once	TRBJ2-6	.	TGCAGTGCTAGAGTCCGGAAATCTGGGGCCAACGTCCTGACTTTC	CSARVRKSGANVLTF
TRBV7-2	16	few	TRBJ2-5	TRBD2	TGTGCCAGCAGCCGGACTAGCGGGGGAGCCCAAGAGACCCAGTACTTC	CASSRTSGGAQETQYF
TRBV4-1	15	.	TRBJ1-4	TRBD1	TGCGCCAGCAGCCTCTACCGGGACAGTAATGAAAAACTGTTTTTT	CASSLYRDSNEKLFF
TRBV10-3	14	.	TRBJ2-1	.	TGTGCCATCAGTGTGACTGAGGACGACAATGAGCAGTTCTTC	CAISVTEDDNEQFF
TRBV12-3/TRBV12-4	14	.	TRBJ2-5	TRBD2	TGTGCCAGCAATCAGCGGGGGGACGAAGAGACCCAGTACTTC	CASNQRGDEETQYF
TRBV6-2/TRBV6-3	15	many	TRBJ2-3	TRBD1	TGTGCCAGCAGTTATTCCGGACAGGGGCCAGATACGCAGTATTTT	CASSYSGQGPDTQYF
TRBV10-3	12	once	TRBJ2-3	.	TGTGCCACCAGTTCAGGGGAAGATACGCAGTATTTT	CATSSGEDTQYF
TRBV9	15	.	TRBJ2-3	.	TGTGCCAGCAGCGTAGATGCGATTCGCACAGATACGCAGTATTTT	CASSVDAIRTDTQYF
TRBV12-3/TRBV12-4	14	few	TRBJ2-5	.	TGTGCCAGCAGTTTTACAGCGGGCGAAGAGACCCAGTACTTC	CASSFTAGEETQYF
TRBV6-5	14	.	TRBJ1-1	.	TGTGCCAGCAGTCAAAGGACAGCTACCACTGAAGCTTTCTTT	CASSQRTATTEAFF
TRBV7-8	16	few	TRBJ1-2	.	TGTGCCAGCAGCCTACTTACAGGGCGGACTAACTATGGCTACACCTTC	CASSLLTGRTNYGYTF